The 21 T cell receptor beta chains in this list originate from one sample, sequenced in a study of blood T cell repertoires in COVID-19 (TCRdb year 2020). Library preparation employed the immunoSEQ multiplex PCR assay. This is the immuneACCESS table as TCRdb keeps it, with only in-frame sequences that have V and J called. A part of the clones is gone; compared with another copy, unresolved V genes explain less than half, and the rest is unexplained. A total of 46,000 or so clones appear in this sample, 90% of them only once. Of the sample, roughly 19% falls within the top ten clones. The sequenced sample was peripheral blood. These receptors all stem from a man in his 70s with active COVID-19.

This clone was recorded once. The chain is built from TRBV5-6 and TRBJ2-3; 10 bases match TRBD2. Germline V gene data show CDR1 as SGHDT and CDR2 as YYEEEE. The CDR3 is 15 residues long. V lost 5 bases to trimming and J lost 4 bases; unmatched junction nucleotides: 7. Here the CDR3 reads CASSPAGGPADTQYF. The CDR3 DNA reads TGTGCCAGCAGTCCAGCGGGGGGGCCGGCAGATACGCAGTATTTT.

The chain has TRBV6-5 and TRBJ2-7; D might be TRBD1 (6 bases). This CDR3 is built from 13 residues. Germline values: CDR1 MNHEY, CDR2 SVGAGI. Trimming removed 7 bases from V and 4 bases from J, with 14 bases in between. CDR3 coding DNA: TGTGCCAGCACCAGGCGGCAGGGGTACGAGCAGTACTTC. Residues: CASTRRQGYEQYF.

CDR3 nucleotide sequence: TGTGCCACCAGTGATCCCGGGACTAGCGGGGACAATGAGCAGTTCTTC. Amino acids: CATSDPGTSGDNEQFF. The J gene is TRBJ2-1, the V gene TRBV24-1; 13 nucleotides agree with TRBD2. J was trimmed by 5 bases and V by 3 bases; bases with no gene match: 3. The CDR3 length is 16 residues. Germline V gives CDR1 KGHDR, CDR2 SFDVKD.

The V gene is TRBV20-1, the J gene TRBJ2-1; TRBD2 agrees at 9 bases. The CDR3 totals 15 residues. The germline V gene has CDR1 DFQATT and CDR2 SNEGSKA (reference sequence). The V and J ends lost 3 bases and 4 bases, in that order; junction bases with no gene match: 7. The CDR3, as DNA: TGCAGTGCTAGTTTGCGGGAGGGACGTTACAATGAGCAGTTCTTC. As protein: CSASLREGRYNEQFF.

J is TRBJ1-1 and V is TRBV7-8; tentatively, D is TRBD1 (5 bases). Trimming took off 1 base at V and 3 bases at J, with 9 bases between the two ends. The germline V gene has CDR1 SGHVS and CDR2 FQNEAQ. This CDR3 is 14 amino acids long. The CDR3 region has the DNA TGTGCCAGCAGCTTAGGTGGGGCAGACACTGAAGCTTTCTTT. Translated: CASSLGGADTEAFF.

The chain uses TRBV9 and TRBJ2-2; 9 nucleotides align to TRBD1. Germline V gives CDR1 SGDLS, CDR2 YYNGEE. V shed 3 bases, J shed 7 bases, and the junction held 7 bases outside the gene matches. This CDR3 region has 15 residues. CDR3 sequence: CASSASGTGIGELFF. CDR3 bases: TGTGCCAGCAGCGCCTCCGGGACAGGGATCGGGGAGCTGTTTTTT.

V gene TRBV19 combines with J gene TRBJ2-7; no clear D. Germline CDR1 is LNHDA and CDR2 is SQIVND (reference sequence). The length of the CDR3 is 14 residues. With 1 base removed from V and 7 bases from J, the gap between germline ends came to 14 bases. The CDR3, as DNA: TGTGCCAGTAGTATAGTCTGGCCCCCCCGAGAGCAGTACTTC. This codes for CASSIVWPPREQYF.

V gene TRBV5-5 combines with J gene TRBJ1-2; maybe TRBD1 (5 bases). V lost 0 bases and J 3 bases, leaving 12 bases between the germline ends. Per the germline V gene, CDR1 is SGHKS and CDR2 is YYEKEE (reference sequence). CDR3 length: 15 amino acids. CDR3 coding DNA: TGTGCCAGCAGCTTGGTGCCAGGGAGGGACTATGGCTACACCTTC. Its protein is CASSLVPGRDYGYTF.

This clone is a singleton in its sample. The CDR3 coding sequence is TGTGCCAGCAGTGCACGGAGCTCCTACAATGAGCAGTTCTTC. Translating it yields CASSARSSYNEQFF. The chain recombines TRBV2 with TRBJ2-1; no reliable D call. CDR1 and CDR2 (germline): SNHLY, FYNNEI. The V end lost 4 bases, the J end lost 0 bases, and 7 bases lay between the germline ends. The CDR3 has 14 amino acids.

This chain joins TRBV11-2 and TRBJ2-3, with D unresolved. This CDR3 has 14 residues. Germline values: CDR1 SGHAT, CDR2 FQNNGV. Between the trimmed V and J ends, which lost 5 bases and 2 bases, there was a span of 11 bases. The CDR3 reads CASSQNRYTDTQYF. The DNA of the CDR3 is TGTGCCAGCAGCCAAAACAGATACACAGATACGCAGTATTTT. Together with reference TRBV11-2 and TRBJ2-3, the CDR3 gives the full variable domain: EAGVAQSPRYKIIEKRQSVAFWCNPISGHATLYWYQQILGQGPKLLIQFQNNGVVDDSQLPKDRFSAERLKGVDSTLKIQPAKLEDSAVYLCASSQNRYTDTQYFGPGTRLTVL.

The rearrangement joins TRBV7-3 to TRBJ2-3; tentatively, D is TRBD2 (6 bases). This CDR3 spans 13 amino acids. Germline loops: CDR1 SGHTA, CDR2 FQGTGA. Trimming cost V 6 bases and J 7 bases, with 14 bases left between them. The CDR3 loop is CASRSDRGNTQYF. The CDR3 DNA sequence: TGTGCCAGCAGATCCGACCGGGGGAATACGCAGTATTTT.

This clone has a single count. The rearrangement links TRBV6-5 to TRBJ2-3, with 7 positions matching TRBD2. In germline, CDR1 is MNHEY, CDR2 SVGAGI. With 11 bases clipped from V and 6 bases from J, the junction kept 14 bases outside the gene matches. The CDR3 contains 14 residues. CDR3 in amino acids: CAARSLADRDTQYF. As DNA, the CDR3 is TGTGCCGCCAGGAGTCTAGCGGACCGGGATACGCAGTATTTT.

The DNA of the CDR3 is TGTGCCAGCAGCTTGGGGCCAGGGTTTTCCTACGAGCAGTACTTC. It translates to CASSLGPGFSYEQYF. The chain combines TRBV5-4 with TRBJ2-7; maybe TRBD1 (5 bases). Between the trimmed V and J ends, which lost 0 bases and 1 base, there was a span of 11 bases. The CDR3 extends over 15 amino acids. CDR1 SGHNT and CDR2 YYREEE come from the germline V gene (reference sequence).

The gene calls are TRBV7-9 and TRBJ2-7; 9 nucleotides agree with TRBD1. Trimming cost V 0 bases and J 6 bases; bases outside gene matches: 6. Germline V gene lookup returns CDR1 SEHNR and CDR2 FQNEAQ (reference sequence). The CDR3 sequence is 15 residues long. CDR3 bases: TGTGCCAGCAGCTTAGCGTGGGACAGGGTGGGCGAGCAGTACTTC. It is translated as CASSLAWDRVGEQYF. Full variable domain (remainder filled in from reference TRBV7-9 and TRBJ2-7): DTGVSQNPRHKITKRGQNVTFRCDPISEHNRLYWYRQTLGQGPEFLTYFQNEAQLEKSRLLSDRFSAERPKGSFSTLEIQRTEQGDSAMYLCASSLAWDRVGEQYFGPGTRLTVT.

V is TRBV15 and J is TRBJ2-1; 10 positions match TRBD2. Germline CDR1 LNHNV, CDR2 YYDKDF (reference sequence). V dropped 0 bases and J dropped 2; count of bases not matched to a gene: 4. The CDR3 consists of 17 residues. This CDR3 reads CATSRDRTSGPYNEQFF. CDR3 DNA: TGTGCCACCAGCAGAGATAGGACTAGCGGTCCCTACAATGAGCAGTTCTTC.

The J gene is TRBJ1-3, the V gene TRBV5-6; D is ambiguous. V was cut by 0 bases and J by 2 bases, with 9 bases left in between. Germline V CDR1 and CDR2: SGHDT, YYEEEE. The CDR3 runs 15 residues. Written as DNA, the CDR3 is TGTGCCAGCAGCTTGGACAGAAGAACTGGAAACACCATATATTTT. Protein sequence: CASSLDRRTGNTIYF.

The rearrangement joins TRBV5-8 to TRBJ1-4; D is undetermined. V was trimmed by 0 bases and J by 5 bases, leaving 14 bases between them. The germline V gene has CDR1 SGHTS and CDR2 YDEGEE. The length of the CDR3 is 16 residues. CDR3 DNA sequence: TGTGCCAGCAGCTTGGTGGCCATCACGCCGAATGAAAAACTGTTTTTT. Its translation is CASSLVAITPNEKLFF.

This rearrangement joins TRBV11-3 to TRBJ2-3; tentatively, D is TRBD1 (5 bases). The CDR3 loop spans 13 amino acids. Germline V lookup: CDR1 SGHNT, CDR2 YENEEA. Trimming cost V 2 bases and J 9 bases, with 12 bases left between them. CDR3 sequence (DNA): TGTGCCAGCAGCTTAAGGGGAACCCTGACGCAGTATTTT. This encodes CASSLRGTLTQYF.

This rearrangement joins TRBV19 to TRBJ2-1; D call uncertain. Germline V CDR1 and CDR2: LNHDA, SQIVND (reference sequence). Deletions cut 5 bases from V and 1 base from J, with 6 bases between. CDR3 length: 13 residues. CDR3 residues: CASSPTSYNEQFF. For the CDR3, the DNA is TGTGCCAGTAGTCCGACTTCCTACAATGAGCAGTTCTTC.

V gene TRBV6-5 combines with J gene TRBJ1-2; TRBD1 might be the D (6 bases). The CDR3 loop spans 12 amino acids. The V end lost 9 bases, the J end lost 0 bases, and 8 bases lay between the germline ends. The germline V gene has CDR1 MNHEY and CDR2 SVGAGI. CDR3 sequence: CASRDTNYGYTF. The CDR3 nucleotides read TGTGCCAGTCGGGACACTAACTATGGCTACACCTTC.

The chain couples TRBV29-1 to TRBJ2-2, with TRBD1 as a possible D gene (5 bases). CDR1 and CDR2 (germline): SQVTM, ANQGSEA. V dropped 4 bases and J dropped 6 bases, with 12 bases sitting between them. The CDR3 runs to 13 residues. Written as DNA, the CDR3 is TGCAGCGTTGGGGTCCAGGGTGCCGGGGAGCTGTTTTTT. It codes for CSVGVQGAGELFF.